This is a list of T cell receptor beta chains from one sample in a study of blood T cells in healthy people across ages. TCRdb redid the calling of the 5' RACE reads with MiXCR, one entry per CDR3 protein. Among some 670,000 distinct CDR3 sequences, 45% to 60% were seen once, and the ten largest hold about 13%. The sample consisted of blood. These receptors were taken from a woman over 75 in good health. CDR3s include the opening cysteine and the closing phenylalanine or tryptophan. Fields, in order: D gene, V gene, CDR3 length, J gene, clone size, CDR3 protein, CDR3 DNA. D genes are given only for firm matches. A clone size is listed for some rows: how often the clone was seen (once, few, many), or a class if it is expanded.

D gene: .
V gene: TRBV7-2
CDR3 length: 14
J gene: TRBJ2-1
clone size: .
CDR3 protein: CASSFPRNINEQFF
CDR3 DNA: TGTGCCAGCAGCTTCCCTAGAAATATCAATGAGCAGTTCTTC

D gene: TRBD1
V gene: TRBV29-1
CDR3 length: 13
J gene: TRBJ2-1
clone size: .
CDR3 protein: CSVDGQGYNEQFF
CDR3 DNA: TGCAGCGTTGACGGACAGGGGTACAATGAGCAGTTCTTC

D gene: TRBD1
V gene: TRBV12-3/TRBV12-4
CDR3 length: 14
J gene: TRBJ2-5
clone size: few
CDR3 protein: CASSGGTGEETQYF
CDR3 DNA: TGTGCCAGCAGTGGGGGGACAGGGGAAGAGACCCAGTACTTC

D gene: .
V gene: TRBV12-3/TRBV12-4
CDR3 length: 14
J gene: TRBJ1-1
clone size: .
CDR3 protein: CASTLGHLNTEAFF
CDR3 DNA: TGTGCCAGCACCCTGGGACATCTGAACACTGAAGCTTTCTTT

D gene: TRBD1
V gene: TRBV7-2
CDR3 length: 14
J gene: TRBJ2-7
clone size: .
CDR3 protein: CASSPGQATYEQYF
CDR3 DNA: TGTGCCAGCAGCCCGGGACAGGCGACCTACGAGCAGTACTTC

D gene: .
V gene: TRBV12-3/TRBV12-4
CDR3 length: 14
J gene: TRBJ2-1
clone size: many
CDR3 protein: CASTNHRAYNEQFF
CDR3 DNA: TGTGCCAGTACTAATCACAGGGCCTACAATGAGCAGTTCTTC

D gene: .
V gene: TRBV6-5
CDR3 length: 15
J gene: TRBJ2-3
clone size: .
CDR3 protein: CASSYGEGRTDTQYF
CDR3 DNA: TGTGCCAGCAGTTACGGTGAGGGACGTACAGATACGCAGTATTTT

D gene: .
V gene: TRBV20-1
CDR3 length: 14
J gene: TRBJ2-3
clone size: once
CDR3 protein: CSVGRGGNTDTQCF
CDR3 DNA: TGCAGTGTCGGCCGAGGCGGTAACACAGATACGCAGTGTTTT

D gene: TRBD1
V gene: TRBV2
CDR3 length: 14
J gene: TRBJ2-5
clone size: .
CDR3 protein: CASRPTGGGETQYF
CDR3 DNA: TGTGCCAGCAGGCCAACAGGGGGAGGAGAGACCCAGTACTTC

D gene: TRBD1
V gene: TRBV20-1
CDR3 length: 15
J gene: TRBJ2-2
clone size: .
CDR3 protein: CSALQGTSTTGELFF
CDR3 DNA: TGCAGTGCTCTACAGGGGACAAGTACCACCGGGGAGCTGTTTTTT

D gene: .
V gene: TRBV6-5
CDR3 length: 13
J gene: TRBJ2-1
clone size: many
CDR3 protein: CASSYSGWDEQFF
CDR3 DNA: TGTGCCAGCAGTTACTCAGGGTGGGATGAGCAGTTCTTC

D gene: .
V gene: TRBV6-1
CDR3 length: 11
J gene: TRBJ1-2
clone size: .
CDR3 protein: CAGSFDNGYTF
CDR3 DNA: TGTGCCGGCAGTTTCGATAATGGCTACACCTTC

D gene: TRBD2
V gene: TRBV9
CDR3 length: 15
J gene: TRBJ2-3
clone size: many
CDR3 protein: CASSGSGASADTQYF
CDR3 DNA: TGTGCCAGCAGCGGTAGCGGGGCCAGTGCAGATACGCAGTATTTT

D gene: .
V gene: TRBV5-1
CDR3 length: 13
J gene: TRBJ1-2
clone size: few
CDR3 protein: CASSLEQTYGYTF
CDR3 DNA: TGCGCCAGCAGCTTGGAACAGACATATGGCTACACCTTC

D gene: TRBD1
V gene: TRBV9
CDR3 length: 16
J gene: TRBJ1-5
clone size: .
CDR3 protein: CASSVVQGASNQPQHF
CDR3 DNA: TGTGCCAGCAGCGTAGTTCAGGGGGCGAGCAATCAGCCCCAGCATTTT

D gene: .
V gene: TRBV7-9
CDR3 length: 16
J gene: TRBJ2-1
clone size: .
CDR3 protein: CASSLIGGSSYNEQFF
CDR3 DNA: TGTGCCAGCAGCTTGATCGGGGGCAGCTCCTACAATGAGCAGTTCTTC

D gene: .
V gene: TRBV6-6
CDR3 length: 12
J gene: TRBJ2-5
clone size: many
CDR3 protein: CASSWGEETQYF
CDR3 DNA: TGTGCCAGCAGTTGGGGCGAGGAGACCCAGTACTTC

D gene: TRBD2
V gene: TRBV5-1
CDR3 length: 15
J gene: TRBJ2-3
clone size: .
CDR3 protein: CASSLEAGGRDTQYF
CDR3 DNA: TGCGCCAGCAGCTTGGAAGCGGGGGGCCGAGATACGCAGTATTTT

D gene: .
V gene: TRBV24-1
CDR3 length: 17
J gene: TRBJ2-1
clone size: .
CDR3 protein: CATSDFDGGPTYNEQFF
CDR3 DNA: TGTGCCACCAGTGATTTTGACGGGGGGCCTACCTACAATGAGCAGTTCTTC

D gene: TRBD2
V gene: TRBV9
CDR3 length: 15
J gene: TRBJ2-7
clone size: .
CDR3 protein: CASSVGAGRIYEQYF
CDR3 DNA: TGTGCCAGCAGCGTAGGAGCGGGGAGAATTTACGAGCAGTACTTC

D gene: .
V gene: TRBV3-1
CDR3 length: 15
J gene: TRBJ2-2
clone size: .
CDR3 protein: CASSQARLRTGELFF
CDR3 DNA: TGTGCCAGCAGCCAAGCCAGACTTCGCACCGGGGAGCTGTTTTTT

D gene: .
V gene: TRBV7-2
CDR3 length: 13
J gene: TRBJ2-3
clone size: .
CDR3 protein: CASSLGGPKPQYF
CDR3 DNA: TGTGCCAGCAGCTTAGGGGGACCCAAACCGCAGTATTTT

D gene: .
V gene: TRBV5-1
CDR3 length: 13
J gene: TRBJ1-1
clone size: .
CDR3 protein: CASSTGDGREAFF
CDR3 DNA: TGCGCCAGCAGCACTGGGGACGGAAGAGAAGCTTTCTTT

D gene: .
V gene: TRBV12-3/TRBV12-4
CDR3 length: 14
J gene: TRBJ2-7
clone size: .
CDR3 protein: CATARDGAKNVQYF
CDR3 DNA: TGTGCCACCGCTCGCGACGGAGCCAAAAACGTTCAGTACTTC

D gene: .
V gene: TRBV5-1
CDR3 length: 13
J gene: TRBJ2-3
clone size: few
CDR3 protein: CASGSAREDTQYF
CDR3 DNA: TGCGCCAGCGGGAGCGCGAGGGAAGATACGCAGTATTTT

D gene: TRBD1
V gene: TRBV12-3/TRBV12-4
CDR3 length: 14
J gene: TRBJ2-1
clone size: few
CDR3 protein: CASSFGTDRNEQFF
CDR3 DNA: TGTGCCAGCAGTTTCGGGACAGATAGGAATGAGCAGTTCTTC

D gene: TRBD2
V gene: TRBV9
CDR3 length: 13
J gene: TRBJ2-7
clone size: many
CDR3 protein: CASGAGGPYEQYF
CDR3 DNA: TGTGCCAGCGGGGCGGGGGGGCCCTACGAGCAGTACTTC

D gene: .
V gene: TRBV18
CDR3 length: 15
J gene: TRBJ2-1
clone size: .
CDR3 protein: CASSRLGAMDNEQFF
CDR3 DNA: TGTGCCAGCTCACGACTCGGGGCAATGGACAATGAGCAGTTCTTC

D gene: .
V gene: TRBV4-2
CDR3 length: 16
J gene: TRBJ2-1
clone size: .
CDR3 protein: CASSQDGSDPYDEQFF
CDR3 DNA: TGTGCCAGCAGCCAAGATGGGTCGGACCCCTACGATGAGCAGTTCTTC

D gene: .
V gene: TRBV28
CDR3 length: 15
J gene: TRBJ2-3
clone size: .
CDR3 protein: CASSLEGHNTDTQYF
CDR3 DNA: TGTGCCAGCAGTTTAGAGGGGCACAACACAGATACGCAGTATTTT

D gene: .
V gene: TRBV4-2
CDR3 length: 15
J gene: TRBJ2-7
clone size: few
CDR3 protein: CASSQGESGYNEQYF
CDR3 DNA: TGTGCCAGCAGCCAAGGCGAGTCGGGGTACAATGAGCAGTACTTC

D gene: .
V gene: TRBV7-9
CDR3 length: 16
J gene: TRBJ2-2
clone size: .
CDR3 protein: CASSLSTLVNTGELFF
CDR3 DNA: TGTGCCAGCAGCTTATCCACCCTCGTGAACACCGGGGAGCTGTTTTTT

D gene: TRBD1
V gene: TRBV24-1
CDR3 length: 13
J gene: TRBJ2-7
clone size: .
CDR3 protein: CATSDWDSYEQYF
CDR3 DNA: TGTGCCACCAGTGATTGGGACAGCTACGAGCAGTACTTC

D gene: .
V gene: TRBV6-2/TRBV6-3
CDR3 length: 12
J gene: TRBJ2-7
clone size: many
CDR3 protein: CASSYDSYEQYF
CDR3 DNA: TGTGCCAGCAGTTACGACTCCTACGAGCAGTACTTC

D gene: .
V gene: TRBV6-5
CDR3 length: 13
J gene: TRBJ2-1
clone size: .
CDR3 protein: CASSVRRPGTQFF
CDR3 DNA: TGTGCCAGCAGTGTTAGACGGCCGGGGACCCAGTTCTTC

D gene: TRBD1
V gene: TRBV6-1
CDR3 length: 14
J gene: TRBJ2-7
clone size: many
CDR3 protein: CASQLGQASYEQYF
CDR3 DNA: TGTGCCAGCCAGCTCGGACAGGCTTCCTACGAGCAGTACTTC

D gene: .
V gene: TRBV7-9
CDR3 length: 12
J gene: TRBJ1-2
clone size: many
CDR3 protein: CASRWGEYGYTF
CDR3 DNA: TGTGCCAGCAGATGGGGGGAATATGGCTACACCTTC

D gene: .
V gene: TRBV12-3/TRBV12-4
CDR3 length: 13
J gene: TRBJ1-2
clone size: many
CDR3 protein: CASSLMEDYGYTF
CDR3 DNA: TGTGCCAGCAGTTTGATGGAAGACTATGGCTACACCTTC

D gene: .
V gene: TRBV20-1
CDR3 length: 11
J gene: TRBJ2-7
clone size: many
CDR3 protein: CSAIRVYEQYF
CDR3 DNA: TGCAGTGCCATCAGGGTCTACGAGCAGTACTTC

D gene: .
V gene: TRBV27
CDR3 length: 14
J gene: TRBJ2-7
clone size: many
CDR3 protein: CASSLYAGSYEQYF
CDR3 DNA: TGTGCCAGCAGTTTATACGCCGGCAGCTACGAGCAGTACTTC

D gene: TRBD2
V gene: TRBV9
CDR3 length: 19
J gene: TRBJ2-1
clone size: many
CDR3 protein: CASSVRGLAGGPSYNEQFF
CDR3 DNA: TGTGCCAGCAGCGTCCGGGGACTAGCGGGAGGGCCGTCCTACAATGAGCAGTTCTTC

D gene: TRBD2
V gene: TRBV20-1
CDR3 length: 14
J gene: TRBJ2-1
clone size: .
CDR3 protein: CSGVRGGGMCEQFF
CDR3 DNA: TGCAGTGGCGTGCGGGGGGGAGGGATGTGTGAGCAGTTCTTC

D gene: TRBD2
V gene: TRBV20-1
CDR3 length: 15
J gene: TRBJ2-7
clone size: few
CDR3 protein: CSARDSGTTPYEQYF
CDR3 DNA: TGCAGTGCTAGAGACTCCGGGACTACACCCTACGAGCAGTACTTC

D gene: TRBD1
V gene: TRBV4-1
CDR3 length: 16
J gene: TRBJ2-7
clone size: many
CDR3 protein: CASSPSLTGLTYEQYF
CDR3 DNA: TGCGCCAGCAGCCCTTCCTTGACAGGGCTAACCTACGAGCAGTACTTC

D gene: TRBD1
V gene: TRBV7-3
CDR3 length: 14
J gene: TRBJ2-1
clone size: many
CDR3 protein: CASSIQGAGNEQFF
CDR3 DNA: TGTGCCAGCAGTATACAGGGGGCTGGCAATGAGCAGTTCTTC

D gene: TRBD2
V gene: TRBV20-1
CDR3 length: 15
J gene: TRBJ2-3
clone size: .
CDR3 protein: CGPSTWREGPDTQYF
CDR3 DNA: TGCGGTCCATCCACGTGGCGGGAGGGCCCAGATACGCAGTATTTT

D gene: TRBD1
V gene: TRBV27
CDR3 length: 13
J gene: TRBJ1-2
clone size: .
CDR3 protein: CASTNTGGNGYTF
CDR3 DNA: TGTGCCAGCACTAATACAGGGGGCAATGGCTACACCTTC

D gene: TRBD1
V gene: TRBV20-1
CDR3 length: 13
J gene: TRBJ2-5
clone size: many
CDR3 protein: CSAAGGRFGTQYF
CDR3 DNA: TGCAGTGCTGCAGGGGGAAGGTTCGGGACCCAGTACTTC

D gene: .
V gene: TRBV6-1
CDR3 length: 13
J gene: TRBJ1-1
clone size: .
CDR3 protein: CASNLETNTEAFF
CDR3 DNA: TGTGCCAGCAATCTAGAGACGAACACTGAAGCTTTCTTT

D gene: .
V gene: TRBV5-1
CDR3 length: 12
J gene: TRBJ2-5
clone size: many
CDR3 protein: CASRVDFETQYF
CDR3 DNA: TGCGCCAGCAGGGTCGACTTCGAGACCCAGTACTTC

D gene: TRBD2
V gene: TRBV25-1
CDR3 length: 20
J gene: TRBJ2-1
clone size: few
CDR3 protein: CASSESPSASGRSKYNEQFF
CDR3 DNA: TGTGCCAGCAGTGAATCGCCCTCGGCTAGCGGGAGGTCCAAATACAATGAGCAGTTCTTC

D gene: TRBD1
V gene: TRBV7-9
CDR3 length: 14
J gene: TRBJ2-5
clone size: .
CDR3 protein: CASSSPDREETQYF
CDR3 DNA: TGTGCCAGCAGCTCCCCGGACAGGGAAGAGACCCAGTACTTC

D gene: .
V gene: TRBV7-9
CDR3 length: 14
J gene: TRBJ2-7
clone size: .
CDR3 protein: CASSFDGTPYEQYF
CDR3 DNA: TGTGCCAGCAGCTTTGACGGGACACCCTACGAGCAGTACTTC

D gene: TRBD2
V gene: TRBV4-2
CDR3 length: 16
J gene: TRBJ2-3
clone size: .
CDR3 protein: CASSQDDRGGVDTQYF
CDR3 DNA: TGTGCCAGCAGCCAAGATGATCGGGGGGGCGTAGATACGCAGTATTTT

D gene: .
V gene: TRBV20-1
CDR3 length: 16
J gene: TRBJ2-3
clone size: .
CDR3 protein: CSANMESKDITDTQYF
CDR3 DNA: TGCAGTGCAAACATGGAATCAAAAGATATCACAGACACGCAGTATTTT

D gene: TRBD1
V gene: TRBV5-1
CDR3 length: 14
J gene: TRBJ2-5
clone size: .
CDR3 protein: CASQIGTEKETQYF
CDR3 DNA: TGCGCCAGCCAAATTGGGACAGAAAAAGAGACCCAGTACTTC